This T cell receptor beta chain was captured by sequencing in a study of T-cell reconstitution after alpha-beta-depleted transplantation in children. Germline V gene data show CDR1 as LGHNA and CDR2 as YSLEER. The CDR3 contains 16 residues. Deletions cut 0 bases from V and 2 bases from J, with 12 bases between. Researchers prepared the TCRbeta library using unique molecular identifiers, the study reports. TCRdb reprocessed the PCR reads via MiXCR and lists one record per CDR3 protein. The repertoire consists of about 690,000 distinct CDR3 sequences, with 16% occurring once and the leading ten covering approximately 1.1%.

The rearrangement joins TRBV4-3 to TRBJ2-3; possibly TRBD1 or TRBD2 for D (5 bases each). The input for sequencing was PBMCs from the stem cell graft donor, taken from the stem cell graft. The source is a human donor who donated a stem cell graft to a child with acute myeloid leukemia. The CDR3 region has the DNA TGCGCCAGCAGCCAAGATCGGGGCGGTATCACAGATACGCAGTATTTT. Its translation is CASSQDRGGITDTQYF.